A single sample is the source of the 9 T cell receptor beta chains below, sequenced in a study of cytomegalovirus exposure and HLA in healthy donors. 13 Jbeta primers and 60 Vbeta primers were used for the PCR. The protocol was immunoSEQ multiplex PCR, while the TCRdb copy is restricted to in-frame clones and leaves out a portion. This sample's table has roughly 84,000 clones. The sequencing sample was made of PBMCs. These TCRs come from a man aged 45-65 years in good health and CMV-seronegative.

This chain uses TRBV11-3 with TRBJ2-2, with no clear D. V was pared by 3 bases and J by 4 bases, with 6 bases between. The CDR3 is made up of 13 amino acids. From germline, CDR1 is SGHNT and CDR2 YENEEA. This CDR3 reads CASSFSRTGELFF. The CDR3 nucleotides are TGTGCCAGCAGCTTCTCCCGCACCGGGGAGCTGTTTTTT.

The chain is built from TRBV6-5 and TRBJ2-4, with a possible D match to TRBD1 (6 bases). Looked up from germline, CDR1 is MNHEY and CDR2 is SVGAGI. Between the trimmed V and J ends, which lost 6 bases and 7 bases, there was a span of 10 bases. The CDR3 is 12 amino acids. CDR3 coding DNA: TGTGCCAGCAGCGACAGGCCCAACATTCAGTACTTC. It encodes CASSDRPNIQYF.

The chain carries TRBV4-3 and TRBJ2-5; D unclear. Germline CDR1 reads LGHNA; CDR2 reads YSLEER. V lost 0 bases and J lost 0, with 8 bases in between. This CDR3 has 15 amino acids. CDR3 coding DNA: TGCGCCAGCAGCCAAGACAACAGTTACCAAGAGACCCAGTACTTC. It specifies CASSQDNSYQETQYF.

The J gene is TRBJ1-5, the V gene TRBV6-5, with no clear D. Germline CDR1 is MNHEY and CDR2 is SVGAGI. The CDR3 extends over 14 amino acids. V lost 0 bases and J lost 3, with 6 bases in between. The CDR3 spells CASSYSPDNQPQHF. Here the CDR3 DNA reads TGTGCCAGCAGTTACTCGCCAGACAATCAGCCCCAGCATTTT.

This chain joins TRBV6-1 and TRBJ2-7; 9 positions match TRBD1. The germline V gene has CDR1 MNHNS and CDR2 SASEGT. V lost 6 bases to trimming and J lost 12 bases; unmatched junction nucleotides: 12. CDR3 length: 13 amino acids. As DNA, the CDR3 is TGTGCCAGCAGGGGGACAGGGTCCCACAGGTCGTACTTC. Protein sequence: CASRGTGSHRSYF.

The chain couples TRBV5-5 to TRBJ1-5; no reliable D call. The CDR3 contains 14 residues. CDR1 SGHKS and CDR2 YYEKEE come from the germline V gene (reference sequence). Trimming shortened V by 1 base and J by 2 bases, and 7 bases separated the two germline ends. In nucleotides, the CDR3 is TGTGCCAGCAGCTTGTCTATTGGCAATCAGCCCCAGCATTTT. Translated, it gives CASSLSIGNQPQHF.

On this clone itself: Other DNA sequences in this specimen translate into the identical CDR3. This chain links TRBV2 with TRBJ1-4, with D perhaps matching TRBD1 (6 bases). This CDR3 is built from 13 residues. Trimming pared 4 bases from V and 7 bases from J, leaving 10 bases between. Germline assignment: CDR1 SNHLY and CDR2 FYNNEI. The CDR3, as DNA: TGTGCCAGCAGTGCAGGGGAAGGTGAAAAACTGTTTTTT. Amino acid sequence: CASSAGEGEKLFF.

The gene calls are TRBV9 and TRBJ2-1; 8 nucleotides align to TRBD2. Trimming at V came to 3 bases and at J to 5 bases, leaving 7 bases not matched to a gene. In germline, CDR1 is SGDLS, CDR2 YYNGEE. The CDR3 is 15 amino acids. The CDR3 loop reads CASSDERGIHNEQFF. The CDR3 coding sequence is TGTGCCAGCAGCGATGAGCGGGGGATTCACAATGAGCAGTTCTTC.

The chain couples TRBV6-6 to TRBJ2-1; D call uncertain. Germline loops: CDR1 MNHNY, CDR2 SVGAGI (reference sequence). V was trimmed by 7 bases and J by 0 bases, leaving 16 bases between them. This CDR3 spans 16 amino acids. The CDR3 DNA is TGTGCCAGCAACACACGTCGGAGTAGCTCCTACAATGAGCAGTTCTTC. This encodes CASNTRRSSSYNEQFF.